The source of this TCR beta chain is a study of PD-1 blockade in classical Hodgkin lymphoma. Turning to this clone: No antigen is known for it.

TCRdb keeps only in-frame clones here, not all; method: immunoSEQ multiplex PCR. The repertoire holds tens of thousands of clones, with 88% as singletons. Every one of the patients relapsed after autologous stem cell transplantation (brentuximab vedotin exposure was variable). Best responses fell into complete response, partial response or progressive disease. General study points: Relative to healthy donors, newly diagnosed patients reportedly had lower baseline TCR diversity, which was reported as lower still in relapsed/refractory patients. Complete responders' diversity at baseline resembled that of newly diagnosed patients.

The clonotype comes from a human donor with classical Hodgkin lymphoma. This sample comprised peripheral blood mononuclear cells (PBMCs), obtained at baseline.

The CDR3 here is CASMALGPKNIQYF. In DNA, the CDR3 is TGTGCCAGCATGGCCCTGGGGCCCAAAAACATTCAGTACTTC. The chain couples TRBV2 to TRBJ2-4, with TRBD1 as a possible D gene (5 bases). Per the germline V gene, CDR1 is SNHLY and CDR2 is FYNNEI. This CDR3 has 14 residues. V dropped 7 bases and J dropped 2 bases, with 12 bases sitting between them.